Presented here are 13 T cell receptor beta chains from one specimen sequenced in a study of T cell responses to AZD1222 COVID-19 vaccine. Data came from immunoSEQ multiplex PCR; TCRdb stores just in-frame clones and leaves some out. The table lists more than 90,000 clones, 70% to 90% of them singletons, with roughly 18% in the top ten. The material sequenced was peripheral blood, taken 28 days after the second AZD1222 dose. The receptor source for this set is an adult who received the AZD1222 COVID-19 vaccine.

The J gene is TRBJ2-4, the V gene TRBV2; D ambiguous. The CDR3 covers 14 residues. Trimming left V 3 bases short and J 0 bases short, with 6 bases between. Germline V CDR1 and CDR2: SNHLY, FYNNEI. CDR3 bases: TGTGCCAGCAGTGAGGAGCTAGCCAAAAACATTCAGTACTTC. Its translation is CASSEELAKNIQYF.

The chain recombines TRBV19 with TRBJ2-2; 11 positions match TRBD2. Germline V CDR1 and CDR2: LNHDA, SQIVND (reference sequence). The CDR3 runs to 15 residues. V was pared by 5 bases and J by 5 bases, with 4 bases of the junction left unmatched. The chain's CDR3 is CASSRLAGGTGELFF. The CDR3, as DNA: TGTGCCAGTAGTCGGCTAGCGGGGGGAACCGGGGAGCTGTTTTTT.

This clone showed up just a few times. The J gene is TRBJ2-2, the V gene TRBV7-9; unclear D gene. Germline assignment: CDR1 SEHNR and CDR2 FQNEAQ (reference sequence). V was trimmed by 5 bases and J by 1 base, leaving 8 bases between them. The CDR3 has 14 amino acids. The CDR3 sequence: CASSLGKNTGELFF. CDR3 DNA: TGTGCCAGCAGCCTGGGCAAGAACACCGGGGAGCTGTTTTTT.

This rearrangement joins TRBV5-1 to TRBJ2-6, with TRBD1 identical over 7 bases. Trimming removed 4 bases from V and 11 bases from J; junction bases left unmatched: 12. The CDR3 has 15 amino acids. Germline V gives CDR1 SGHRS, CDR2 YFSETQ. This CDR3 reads CASSIWDSMADVLTF. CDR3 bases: TGCGCCAGCAGCATATGGGACAGTATGGCTGACGTCCTGACTTTC. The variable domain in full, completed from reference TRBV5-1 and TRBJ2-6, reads KAGVTQTPRYLIKTRGQQVTLSCSPISGHRSVSWYQQTPGQGLQFLFEYFSETQRNKGNFPGRFSGRQFSNSRSEMNVSTLELGDSALYLCASSIWDSMADVLTFGAGSRLTVL.

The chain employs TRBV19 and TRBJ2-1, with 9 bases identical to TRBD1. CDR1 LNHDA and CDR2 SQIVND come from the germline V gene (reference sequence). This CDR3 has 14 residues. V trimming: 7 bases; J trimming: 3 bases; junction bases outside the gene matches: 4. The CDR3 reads CASKRDRDYNEQFF. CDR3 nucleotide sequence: TGTGCCAGTAAGAGGGACAGGGACTACAATGAGCAGTTCTTC.

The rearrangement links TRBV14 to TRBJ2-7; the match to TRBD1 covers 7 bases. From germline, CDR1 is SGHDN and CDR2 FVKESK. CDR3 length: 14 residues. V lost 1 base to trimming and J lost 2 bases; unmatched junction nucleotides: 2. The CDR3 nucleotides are TGTGCCAGCAGCCAAGTACAGGGGACCTACGAGCAGTACTTC. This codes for CASSQVQGTYEQYF. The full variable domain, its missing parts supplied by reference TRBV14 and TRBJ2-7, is EAGVTQFPSHSVIEKGQTVTLRCDPISGHDNLYWYRRVMGKEIKFLLHFVKESKQDESGMPNNRFLAERTGGTYSTLKVQPAELEDSGVYFCASSQVQGTYEQYFGPGTRLTVT.

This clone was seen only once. CDR3 in DNA: TGTGCCAGCAGAGAGGGGGCTAGGAACACTGAAGCTTTCTTT. Its protein product is CASREGARNTEAFF. V is TRBV7-9 and J is TRBJ1-1, with 7 positions matching TRBD1. With 6 bases clipped from V and 1 base from J, the junction kept 5 bases outside the gene matches. CDR1 and CDR2 (germline): SEHNR, FQNEAQ (reference sequence). The CDR3 is 14 amino acids.

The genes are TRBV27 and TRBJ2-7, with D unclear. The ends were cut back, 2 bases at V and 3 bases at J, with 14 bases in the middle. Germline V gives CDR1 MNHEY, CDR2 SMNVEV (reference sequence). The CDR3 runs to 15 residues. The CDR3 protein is CASSLKPFSLYEQYF. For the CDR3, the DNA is TGTGCCAGCAGTTTAAAACCTTTTTCCCTCTACGAGCAGTACTTC.

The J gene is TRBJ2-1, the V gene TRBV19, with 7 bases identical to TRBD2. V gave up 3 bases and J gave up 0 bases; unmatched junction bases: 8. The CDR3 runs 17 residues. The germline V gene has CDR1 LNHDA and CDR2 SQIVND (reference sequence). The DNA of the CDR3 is TGTGCCAGTAGTATCGGGGGGTTAATCAGCTCCTACAATGAGCAGTTCTTC. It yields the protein CASSIGGLISSYNEQFF.

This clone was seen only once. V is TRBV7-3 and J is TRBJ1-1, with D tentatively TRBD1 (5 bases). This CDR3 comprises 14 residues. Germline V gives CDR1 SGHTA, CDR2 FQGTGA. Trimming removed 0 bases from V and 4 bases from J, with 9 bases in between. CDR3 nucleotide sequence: TGTGCCAGCAGCTTAACGGGGGATCGCACTGAAGCTTTCTTT. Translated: CASSLTGDRTEAFF.

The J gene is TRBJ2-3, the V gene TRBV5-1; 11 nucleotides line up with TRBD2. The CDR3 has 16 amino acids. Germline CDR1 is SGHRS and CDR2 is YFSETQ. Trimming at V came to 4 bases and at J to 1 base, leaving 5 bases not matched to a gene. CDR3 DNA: TGCGCCAGCAGCCCCACTAGCGGGGGAGGCACAGATACGCAGTATTTT. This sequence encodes CASSPTSGGGTDTQYF.

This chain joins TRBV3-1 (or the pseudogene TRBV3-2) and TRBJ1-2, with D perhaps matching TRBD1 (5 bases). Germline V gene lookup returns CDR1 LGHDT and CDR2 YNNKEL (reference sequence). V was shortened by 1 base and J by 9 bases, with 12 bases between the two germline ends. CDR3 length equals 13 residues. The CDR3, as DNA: TGTGCCAGCAGCCAAGTGCAGGGTTCGAGCTACACCTTC. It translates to CASSQVQGSSYTF.

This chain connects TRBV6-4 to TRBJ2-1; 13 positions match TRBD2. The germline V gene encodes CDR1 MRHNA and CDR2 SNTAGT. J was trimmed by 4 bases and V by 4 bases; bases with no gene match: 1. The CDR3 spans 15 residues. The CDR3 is CASSVLAGGYNEQFF. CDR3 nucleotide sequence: TGTGCCAGCAGTGTACTAGCGGGGGGGTACAATGAGCAGTTCTTC.